The 11 T cell receptor beta chains below were found in one sample sequenced in a study of control samples from healthy donors and cancer patients. The method was immunoSEQ multiplex PCR; TCRdb's version includes in-frame clones alone and lacks a portion of them. The sample yields about 84,000 clones, roughly 88% seen once. What was sequenced was PBMCs. The receptors originated from a man aged 55 to 70 with head and neck cancer.

This chain links TRBV10-3 with TRBJ1-4; D ambiguous. The CDR3 has 15 residues. With 0 bases removed from V and 4 bases from J, the gap between germline ends came to 9 bases. Germline CDR1 ENHRY, CDR2 SYGVKD. The CDR3 sequence is CAISESSDVNEKLFF. CDR3 sequence (DNA): TGTGCCATCAGTGAGTCAAGTGACGTTAATGAAAAACTGTTTTTT.

This clone was recorded once. The V call is TRBV25-1, the J call TRBJ2-6, with D unclear. The V gene's germline CDR1 is MGHDK and CDR2 SYGVNS. The CDR3 loop spans 16 amino acids. Trimming shortened V by 1 base and J by 0 bases, and 7 bases separated the two germline ends. CDR3: CASSESPSSGANVLTF. CDR3 sequence (DNA): TGTGCCAGCAGTGAATCCCCAAGCTCTGGGGCCAACGTCCTGACTTTC.

V and J are TRBV7-8 and TRBJ2-7; 14 nucleotides line up with TRBD2. Germline V lookup: CDR1 SGHVS, CDR2 FQNEAQ. V trimming: 5 bases; J trimming: 3 bases; junction bases outside the gene matches: 6. The CDR3 consists of 16 residues. The CDR3 spells CASSPGLAGVIYEQYF. CDR3 sequence (DNA): TGTGCCAGCAGCCCGGGACTAGCGGGAGTAATCTACGAGCAGTACTTC.

The chain is built from TRBV9 and TRBJ1-6; D is ambiguous. The CDR3 is made up of 14 amino acids. Germline V gene data show CDR1 as SGDLS and CDR2 as YYNGEE. The V end was cut by 0 bases, the J end by 7 bases, with 8 bases between. CDR3: CASSVDLRNSPLHF. CDR3 in DNA: TGTGCCAGCAGCGTAGATCTGAGGAATTCACCCCTCCACTTT.

This clone has more than one count but fewer than ten. The CDR3 here is CASSGRIEKLFF. In DNA, the CDR3 is TGTGCCAGCAGCGGACGTATTGAAAAACTGTTTTTT. This chain links TRBV28 with TRBJ1-4; D not resolved. This CDR3 has 12 residues. Germline V gives CDR1 MDHEN, CDR2 SYDVKM. V dropped 6 bases and J dropped 7 bases, with 9 bases sitting between them.

This sequence joins TRBV6-5 and TRBJ1-4; D is undetermined. The CDR3 totals 13 residues. The germline CDR1 and CDR2 sequences are MNHEY and SVGAGI. V was pared by 6 bases and J by 6 bases, with 11 bases between. CDR3 in DNA: TGTGCCAGCAGAGGAGGGTCCCATGAAAAACTGTTTTTT. Translation gives CASRGGSHEKLFF.

The CDR3 coding sequence is TGTGCCAGCAGCTTGGTGACTAGCGGGAGCAATGAGCAGTTCTTC. Translating gives CASSLVTSGSNEQFF. The rearrangement uses TRBV5-4 and TRBJ2-1, with 12 nucleotides matching TRBD2. V gave up 0 bases and J gave up 6 bases; unmatched junction bases: 1. This CDR3 has 15 amino acids. Germline CDR1 and CDR2: SGHNT and YYREEE (reference sequence).

This clone is a singleton in its sample. The chain employs TRBV4-1 and TRBJ2-1; weak D call: TRBD2 (6 bases). The V and J ends lost 1 base and 1 base respectively, with 11 bases between them. CDR1 MGHRA and CDR2 YSYEKL come from the germline V gene. This CDR3 comprises 16 residues. In DNA form, the CDR3 reads TGCGCCAGCAGCCAAGTAGGCGGGATATCCTACAATGAGCAGTTCTTC. This encodes CASSQVGGISYNEQFF.

V and J are TRBV27 and TRBJ2-7; TRBD1 might be the D (5 bases). Per the germline V gene, CDR1 is MNHEY and CDR2 is SMNVEV (reference sequence). This CDR3 spans 13 amino acids. Deletions cut 8 bases from V and 4 bases from J, with 15 bases between. As DNA, the CDR3 is TGTGCCAGCGGGGCATTGGTCAATTACGAGCAGTACTTC. Protein sequence: CASGALVNYEQYF.

The chain is built from TRBV5-5 and TRBJ2-2, with D hard to call. This CDR3 is 13 amino acids long. V lost 4 bases to trimming and J lost 2 bases, with 6 bases between them. Germline V CDR1 and CDR2: SGHKS, YYEKEE (reference sequence). CDR3 sequence reads: CASSPVNTGELFF. The CDR3 DNA reads as TGTGCCAGCAGCCCGGTAAACACCGGGGAGCTGTTTTTT.

The chain carries TRBV7-6 and TRBJ1-1; D might be TRBD1 (6 bases). Between the trimmed V and J ends, which lost 2 bases and 1 base, there was a span of 8 bases. Germline V lookup: CDR1 SGHVS, CDR2 FNYEAQ. The CDR3 sequence is 14 residues long. The CDR3 bases are TGTGCCAGCAGCTTAACAGGGAGGAACACTGAAGCTTTCTTT. It is translated as CASSLTGRNTEAFF.